Presented here are 15 T cell receptor beta chains from one specimen sequenced in a study of HIV-infected patients and healthy controls. No cell fractionation was done, so the repertoire covers all unsorted peripheral blood T cells. 500 ng RNA was reverse transcribed with alpha and beta constant-region primers. Alpha and beta chain libraries were made separately by chain-specific third strand synthesis with multiplexing indices. Via MiXCR, TCRdb re-called the 5' RACE reads, giving one row per CDR3 protein. The table lists approximately 7,000 distinct CDR3 sequences, 9.3% of them singletons. Sequencing was performed on blood, taken before antiretroviral therapy. The receptors stem from an adult with HIV infection.

This clonotype occurred many times. V usage is TRBV11-2 and J usage is TRBJ2-7; D perhaps matches TRBD2 (6 bases). V was shortened by 0 bases and J by 1 base, with 7 bases between the two germline ends. Germline loops: CDR1 SGHAT, CDR2 FQNNGV. CDR3 length equals 14 residues. The CDR3 sequence is CASSLDGGSYEQYF. The CDR3 DNA sequence: TGTGCCAGCAGCTTAGACGGGGGATCCTACGAGCAGTACTTC. The full variable domain, completed using reference TRBV11-2 and TRBJ2-7, is EAGVAQSPRYKIIEKRQSVAFWCNPISGHATLYWYQQILGQGPKLLIQFQNNGVVDDSQLPKDRFSAERLKGVDSTLKIQPAKLEDSAVYLCASSLDGGSYEQYFGPGTRLTVT.

This clonotype was recorded at least ten times. V is TRBV27 and J is TRBJ2-5; TRBD1 matches 8 bases. After removal of 5 bases from V and 5 bases from J, the junction contained 4 bases not matched to a gene. CDR3 length: 13 residues. CDR1 and CDR2 from the germline V gene are MNHEY and SMNVEV (reference sequence). The CDR3 DNA reads TGTGCCAGCAGTACGGACAGGGCTGAGACCCAGTACTTC. Translated, it gives CASSTDRAETQYF.

This clonotype is classed as medium-sized. The V call is TRBV9, the J call TRBJ2-5; no clear D. This CDR3 spans 13 amino acids. With 4 bases removed from V and 5 bases from J, the gap between germline ends came to 12 bases. Germline V gene sequence: CDR1 SGDLS, CDR2 YYNGEE. The CDR3 loop is CASSPGSAETQYF. CDR3 nucleotide sequence: TGTGCCAGCAGCCCCGGCTCTGCGGAGACCCAGTACTTC.

This clonotype is classed as medium-sized. The rearrangement uses TRBV7-8 and TRBJ2-1; TRBD2 matches 9 bases. The CDR3 covers 14 residues. The trim removed 4 bases at V and 10 bases at J, leaving 8 bases unmatched. Looked up from germline, CDR1 is SGHVS and CDR2 is FQNEAQ. CDR3 coding DNA: TGTGCCAGCAGCTCCTTTGCGGGAGGGCGCGAGCAGTTCTTC. This codes for CASSSFAGGREQFF.

This clonotype was counted ten times or more. V usage is TRBV12-3 or TRBV12-4 and J usage is TRBJ1-1; possible D gene TRBD1, 5 bases. This CDR3 region has 11 residues. With 6 bases removed from V and 7 bases from J, the gap between germline ends came to 9 bases. The CDR3 loop is CASSLQDEAFF. CDR3 DNA sequence: TGTGCCAGCAGCCTACAGGATGAAGCTTTCTTT.

This clonotype is medium-sized by share. The chain carries TRBV9 and TRBJ2-7; possible D gene TRBD1, 6 bases. This CDR3 has 14 amino acids. The germline V gene has CDR1 SGDLS and CDR2 YYNGEE. Trimming removed 2 bases from V and 2 bases from J, with 11 bases in between. The CDR3 coding sequence is TGTGCCAGCAGCGTCCGAACAGGGCCCTACGAGCAGTACTTC. This codes for CASSVRTGPYEQYF.

This clonotype is large. The CDR3: CASSLWGEGRETQYF. The CDR3 DNA is TGTGCCAGCAGTCTGTGGGGGGAAGGTCGAGAGACCCAGTACTTC. The gene calls are TRBV7-2 and TRBJ2-5; tentative D call: TRBD2 (6 bases). The CDR3 runs to 15 residues. V was clipped by 6 bases and J by 4 bases, with 18 bases between them. Germline CDR1 is SGHTA and CDR2 is FQGNSA.

This clonotype was counted ten times or more. This chain connects TRBV30 to TRBJ2-7, with D possibly being TRBD1 or TRBD2 (5 bases each). Trimming left V 0 bases short and J 7 bases short, with 25 bases between. The CDR3 consists of 17 residues. Germline values: CDR1 GTSNPN, CDR2 SVGIG (reference sequence). In DNA form, the CDR3 reads TGTGCCTGGAGTGTAAGGGGAGATCCGGGCCCCCAAGTGGAGCAGTACTTC. The encoded protein is CAWSVRGDPGPQVEQYF.

Judged by abundance, this clonotype is medium-sized. The CDR3 here is CSARRESGELFF. The CDR3 DNA sequence: TGCAGTGCTCGTAGGGAGTCCGGGGAGCTGTTTTTT. This chain joins TRBV20-1 and TRBJ2-2; tentative D call: TRBD2 (5 bases). CDR1 is DFQATT and CDR2 is SNEGSKA in the germline V gene (reference sequence). CDR3 size: 12 residues. V lost 5 bases and J lost 6, with 10 bases in between.

In its sample, this clonotype was seen many times. This chain links TRBV7-2 with TRBJ2-1; TRBD2 aligns across 9 bases. The length of the CDR3 is 15 residues. CDR1 SGHTA and CDR2 FQGNSA come from the germline V gene. J was trimmed by 5 bases and V by 5 bases; bases with no gene match: 7. CDR3 nucleotides: TGTGCCAGCAGCCTTAGCGGGGGCCCCCACAATGAGCAGTTCTTC. This codes for CASSLSGGPHNEQFF.

This clonotype has ten or more counts. The chain couples TRBV11-2 to TRBJ2-1; the D is unclear. The V gene lost 5 bases and the J gene lost 8 bases, with 22 bases spanning the gap. CDR3 length equals 16 residues. Germline CDR1 reads SGHAT; CDR2 reads FQNNGV. The CDR3 nucleotides are TGTGCCAGCAGCCCTCTGGACCATTACCCCCCGGATGAGCAGTTCTTC. As protein: CASSPLDHYPPDEQFF.

In this sample, this clonotype turned up a few times. The V gene is TRBV10-2, the J gene TRBJ2-5; the match to TRBD1 covers 10 bases. The CDR3 contains 15 residues. J gave up 3 bases and V 8 bases, and 9 bases lay outside the gene matches. The germline gives CDR1 WSHSY, CDR2 SAAADI. The DNA of the CDR3 is TGCGCCAGCCGGCGCCCCGGGACAGGGGAAGAGACCCAGTACTTC. Its protein is CASRRPGTGEETQYF.

This clonotype qualifies as medium-sized (0.01 to 0.1%). The chain couples TRBV20-1 to TRBJ2-5; D is undetermined. Trimming removed 1 base at V and 1 base at J, with 7 bases between. Per the germline V gene, CDR1 is DFQATT and CDR2 is SNEGSKA (reference sequence). The CDR3 extends over 13 amino acids. The CDR3 DNA reads TGCAGTGCTAGAGTCTACAGCCAAGAGACCCAGTACTTC. Translated, it gives CSARVYSQETQYF.

The genes are TRBV15 and TRBJ2-1, with TRBD1 matching over 8 bases. V shed 3 bases and J 3 bases; nucleotides not matched to a gene: 4. Germline V lookup: CDR1 LNHNV, CDR2 YYDKDF (reference sequence). The CDR3 loop spans 15 amino acids. The CDR3 coding sequence is TGTGCCACCAGCAGGGGACAGGAAAACTACAATGAGCAGTTCTTC. It specifies CATSRGQENYNEQFF.

This clonotype is medium-sized. The CDR3 region is CASSTTSGASREQYF. For the CDR3, the DNA is TGTGCCAGCAGCACTACTAGCGGGGCCTCTCGGGAGCAGTACTTC. The chain recombines TRBV6-5 with TRBJ2-7, with TRBD2 matching 10 bases. Trimming at V came to 6 bases and at J to 7 bases, leaving 12 bases not matched to a gene. There are 15 residues in the CDR3. The germline V gene encodes CDR1 MNHEY and CDR2 SVGAGI.